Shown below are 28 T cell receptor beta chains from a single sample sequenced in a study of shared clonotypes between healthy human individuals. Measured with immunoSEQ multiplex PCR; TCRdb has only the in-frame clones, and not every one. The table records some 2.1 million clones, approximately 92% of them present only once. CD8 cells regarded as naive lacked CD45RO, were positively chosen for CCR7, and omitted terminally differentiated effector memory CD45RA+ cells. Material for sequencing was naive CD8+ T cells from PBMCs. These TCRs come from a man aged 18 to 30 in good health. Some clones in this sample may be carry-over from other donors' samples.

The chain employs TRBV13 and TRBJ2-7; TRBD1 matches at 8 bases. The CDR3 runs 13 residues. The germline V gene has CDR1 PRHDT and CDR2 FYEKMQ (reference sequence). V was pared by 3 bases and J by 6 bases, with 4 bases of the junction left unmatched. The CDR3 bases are TGTGCCAGCAGCTTCGGCACAGGGGGCGAGCAGTACTTC. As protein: CASSFGTGGEQYF.

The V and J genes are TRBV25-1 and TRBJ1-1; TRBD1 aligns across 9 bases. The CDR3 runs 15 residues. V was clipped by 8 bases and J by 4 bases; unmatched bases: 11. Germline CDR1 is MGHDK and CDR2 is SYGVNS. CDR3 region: CASHPGTGRATEAFF. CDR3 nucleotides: TGTGCCAGCCACCCCGGGACAGGGAGGGCCACTGAAGCTTTCTTT.

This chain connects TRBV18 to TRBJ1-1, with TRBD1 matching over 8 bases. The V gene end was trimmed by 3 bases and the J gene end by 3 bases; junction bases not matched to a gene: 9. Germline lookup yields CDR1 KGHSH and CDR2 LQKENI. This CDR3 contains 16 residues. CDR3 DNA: TGTGCCAGCTCACCGGGCGGACAGGGTCTCCACACTGAAGCTTTCTTT. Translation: CASSPGGQGLHTEAFF.

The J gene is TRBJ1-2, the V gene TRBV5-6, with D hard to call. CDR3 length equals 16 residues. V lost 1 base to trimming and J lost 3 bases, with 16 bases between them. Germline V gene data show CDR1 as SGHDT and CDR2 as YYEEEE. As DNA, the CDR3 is TGTGCCAGCAGCTTGAGGGAGCGGGGAGCGTACTATGGCTACACCTTC. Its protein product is CASSLRERGAYYGYTF.

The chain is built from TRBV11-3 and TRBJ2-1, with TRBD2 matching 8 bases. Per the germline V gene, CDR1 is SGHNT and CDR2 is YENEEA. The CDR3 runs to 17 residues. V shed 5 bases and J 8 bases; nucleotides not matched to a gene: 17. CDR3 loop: CASSNPPGREDGDEQFF. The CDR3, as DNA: TGTGCCAGCAGCAACCCACCGGGGCGGGAGGACGGCGATGAGCAGTTCTTC.

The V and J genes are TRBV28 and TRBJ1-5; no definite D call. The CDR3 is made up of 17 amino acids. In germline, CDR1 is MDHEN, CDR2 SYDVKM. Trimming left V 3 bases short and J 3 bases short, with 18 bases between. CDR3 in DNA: TGTGCCAGCAGTTTCGCCTTTCAAGGGTTTAACAATCAGCCCCAGCATTTT. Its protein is CASSFAFQGFNNQPQHF.

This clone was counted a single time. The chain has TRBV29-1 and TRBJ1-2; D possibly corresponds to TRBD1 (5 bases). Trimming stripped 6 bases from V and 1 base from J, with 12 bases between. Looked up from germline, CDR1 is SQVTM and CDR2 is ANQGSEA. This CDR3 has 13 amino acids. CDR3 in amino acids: CSVDGQYNYGYTF. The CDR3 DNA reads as TGCAGCGTGGATGGACAATATAACTATGGCTACACCTTC.

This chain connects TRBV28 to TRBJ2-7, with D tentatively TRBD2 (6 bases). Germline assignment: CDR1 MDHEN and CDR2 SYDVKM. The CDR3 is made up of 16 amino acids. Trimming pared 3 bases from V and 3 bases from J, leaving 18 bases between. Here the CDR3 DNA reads TGTGCCAGCAGTTTCCCTTGGGGGGTATCGGACTACGAGCAGTACTTC. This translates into CASSFPWGVSDYEQYF.

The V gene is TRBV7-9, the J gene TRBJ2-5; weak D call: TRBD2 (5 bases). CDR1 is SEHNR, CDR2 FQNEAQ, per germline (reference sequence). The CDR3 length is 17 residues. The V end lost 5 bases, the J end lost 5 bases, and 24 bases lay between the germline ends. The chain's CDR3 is CASSTSGAGGQAETQYF. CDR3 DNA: TGTGCCAGCAGCACCTCGGGCGCGGGTGGTCAGGCGGAGACCCAGTACTTC. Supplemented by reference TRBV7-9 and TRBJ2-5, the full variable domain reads DTGVSQNPRHKITKRGQNVTFRCDPISEHNRLYWYRQTLGQGPEFLTYFQNEAQLEKSRLLSDRFSAERPKGSFSTLEIQRTEQGDSAMYLCASSTSGAGGQAETQYFGPGTRLLVL.

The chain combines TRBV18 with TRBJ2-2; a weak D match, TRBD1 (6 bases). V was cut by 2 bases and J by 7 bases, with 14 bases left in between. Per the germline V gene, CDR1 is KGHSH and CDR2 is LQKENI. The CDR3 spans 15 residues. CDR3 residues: CASSPEWGLGGELFF. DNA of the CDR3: TGTGCCAGCTCACCAGAATGGGGGCTCGGCGGGGAGCTGTTTTTT. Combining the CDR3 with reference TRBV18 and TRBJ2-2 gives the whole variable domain NAGVMQNPRHLVRRRGQEARLRCSPMKGHSHVYWYRQLPEEGLKFMVYLQKENIIDESGMPKERFSAEFPKEGPSILRIQQVVRGDSAAYFCASSPEWGLGGELFFGEGSRLTVL.

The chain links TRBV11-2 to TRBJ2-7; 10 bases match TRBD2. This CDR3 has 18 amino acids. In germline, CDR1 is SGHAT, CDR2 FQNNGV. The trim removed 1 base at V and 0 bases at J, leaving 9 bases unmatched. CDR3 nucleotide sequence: TGTGCCAGCAGCTTAGTTGGTAGCGGGAGGCCCAGCTCCTACGAGCAGTACTTC. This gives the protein CASSLVGSGRPSSYEQYF.

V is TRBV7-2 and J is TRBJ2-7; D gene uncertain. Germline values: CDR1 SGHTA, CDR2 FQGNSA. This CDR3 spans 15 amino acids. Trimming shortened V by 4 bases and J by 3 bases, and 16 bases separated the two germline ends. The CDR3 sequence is CASSSPAGVGYEQYF. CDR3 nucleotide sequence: TGTGCCAGCAGCTCCCCAGCTGGGGTAGGCTACGAGCAGTACTTC.

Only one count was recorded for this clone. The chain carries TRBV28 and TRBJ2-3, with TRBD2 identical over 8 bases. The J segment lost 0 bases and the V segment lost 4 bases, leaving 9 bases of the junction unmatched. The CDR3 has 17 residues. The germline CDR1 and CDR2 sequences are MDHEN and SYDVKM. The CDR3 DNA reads TGTGCCAGCAGTTACGAGGCGGGAGGCCAGAGCACAGATACGCAGTATTTT. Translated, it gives CASSYEAGGQSTDTQYF. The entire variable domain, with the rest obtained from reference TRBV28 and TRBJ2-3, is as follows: DVKVTQSSRYLVKRTGEKVFLECVQDMDHENMFWYRQDPGLGLRLIYFSYDVKMKEKGDIPEGYSVSREKKERFSLILESASTNQTSMYLCASSYEAGGQSTDTQYFGPGTRLTVL.

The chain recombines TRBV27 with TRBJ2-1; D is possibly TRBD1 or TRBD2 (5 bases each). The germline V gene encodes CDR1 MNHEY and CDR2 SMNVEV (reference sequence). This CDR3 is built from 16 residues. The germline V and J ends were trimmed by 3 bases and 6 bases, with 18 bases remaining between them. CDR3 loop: CASSFPGAVRGNEQFF. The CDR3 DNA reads TGTGCCAGCAGTTTTCCCGGGGCCGTGCGCGGCAATGAGCAGTTCTTC.

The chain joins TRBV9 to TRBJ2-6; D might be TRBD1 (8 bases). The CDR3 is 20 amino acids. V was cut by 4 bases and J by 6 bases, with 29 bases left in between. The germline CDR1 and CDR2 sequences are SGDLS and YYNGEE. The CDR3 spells CASSIRPGDRSGKEANVLTF. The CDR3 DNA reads TGTGCCAGCAGCATCCGGCCCGGGGACAGGAGCGGGAAAGAGGCCAACGTCCTGACTTTC.

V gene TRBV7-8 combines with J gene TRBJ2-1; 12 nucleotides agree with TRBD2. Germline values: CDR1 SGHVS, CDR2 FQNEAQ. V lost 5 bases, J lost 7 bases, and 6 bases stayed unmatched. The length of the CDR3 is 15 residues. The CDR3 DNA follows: TGTGCCAGCAGCCCCCTAGCGGGAGGGGGGAATGAGCAGTTCTTC. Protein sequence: CASSPLAGGGNEQFF.

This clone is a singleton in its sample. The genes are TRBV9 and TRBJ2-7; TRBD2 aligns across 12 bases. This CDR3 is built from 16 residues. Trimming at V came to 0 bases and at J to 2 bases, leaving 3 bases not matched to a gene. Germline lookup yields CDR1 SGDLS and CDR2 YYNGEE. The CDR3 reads CASSVAASGRAYEQYF. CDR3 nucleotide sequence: TGTGCCAGCAGCGTAGCGGCTAGCGGGAGGGCCTACGAGCAGTACTTC.

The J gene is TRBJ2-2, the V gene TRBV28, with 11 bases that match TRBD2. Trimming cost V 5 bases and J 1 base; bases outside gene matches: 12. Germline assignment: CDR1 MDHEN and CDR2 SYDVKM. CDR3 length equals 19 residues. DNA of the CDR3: TGTGCCAGCAGTACGCATGGGACTAGCGGTCCCGGGAACACCGGGGAGCTGTTTTTT. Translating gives CASSTHGTSGPGNTGELFF.

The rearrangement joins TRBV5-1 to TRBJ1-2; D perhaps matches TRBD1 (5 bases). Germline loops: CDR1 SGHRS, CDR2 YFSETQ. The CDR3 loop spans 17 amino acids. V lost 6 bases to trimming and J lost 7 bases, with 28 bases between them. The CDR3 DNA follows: TGCGCCAGCATGTGGGGAGCCTCTCAGGGTAGACTGCGTGGCTACACCTTC. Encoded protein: CASMWGASQGRLRGYTF.

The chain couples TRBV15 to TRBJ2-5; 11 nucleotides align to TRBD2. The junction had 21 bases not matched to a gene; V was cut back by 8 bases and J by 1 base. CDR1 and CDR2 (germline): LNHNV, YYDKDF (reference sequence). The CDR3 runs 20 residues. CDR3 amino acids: CATSPRWGLAGGRGQETQYF. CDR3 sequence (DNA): TGTGCCACCTCGCCCCGATGGGGGCTAGCGGGAGGAAGGGGCCAAGAGACCCAGTACTTC. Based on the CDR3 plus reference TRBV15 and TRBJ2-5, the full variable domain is DAMVIQNPRYQVTQFGKPVTLSCSQTLNHNVMYWYQQKSSQAPKLLFHYYDKDFNNEADTPDNFQSRRPNTSFCFLDIRSPGLGDTAMYLCATSPRWGLAGGRGQETQYFGPGTRLLVL.

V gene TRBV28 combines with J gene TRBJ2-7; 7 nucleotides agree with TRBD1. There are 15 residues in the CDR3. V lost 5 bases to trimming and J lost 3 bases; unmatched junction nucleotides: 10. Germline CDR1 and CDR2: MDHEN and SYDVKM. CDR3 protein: CASSLTGTDYYEQYF. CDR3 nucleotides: TGTGCCAGCAGTCTAACCGGGACAGACTACTACGAGCAGTACTTC. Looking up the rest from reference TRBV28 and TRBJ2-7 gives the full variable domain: DVKVTQSSRYLVKRTGEKVFLECVQDMDHENMFWYRQDPGLGLRLIYFSYDVKMKEKGDIPEGYSVSREKKERFSLILESASTNQTSMYLCASSLTGTDYYEQYFGPGTRLTVT.

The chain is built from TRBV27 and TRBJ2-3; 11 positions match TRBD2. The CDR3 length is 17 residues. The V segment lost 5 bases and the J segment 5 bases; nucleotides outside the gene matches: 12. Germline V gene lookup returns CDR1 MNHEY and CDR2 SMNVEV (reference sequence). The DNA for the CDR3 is TGTGCCAGCAGTCCATTATCCCTACTAGCGGGAGAAGATACGCAGTATTTT. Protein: CASSPLSLLAGEDTQYF.

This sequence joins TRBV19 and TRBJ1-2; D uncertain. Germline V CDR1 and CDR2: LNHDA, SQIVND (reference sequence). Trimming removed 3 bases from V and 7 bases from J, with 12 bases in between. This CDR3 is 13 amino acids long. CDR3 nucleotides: TGTGCCAGTAGTATGGAACATCTATTTGGCTACACCTTC. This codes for CASSMEHLFGYTF.

The CDR3 sequence: CASTGTGGSGANVLTF. In DNA, the CDR3 is TGTGCCAGTACGGGGACAGGGGGCTCTGGGGCCAACGTCCTGACTTTC. This chain connects TRBV9 to TRBJ2-6; 11 bases line up with TRBD1. The germline gives CDR1 SGDLS, CDR2 YYNGEE. The CDR3 is 16 amino acids. The junction had 4 bases not matched to a gene; V was cut back by 8 bases and J by 0 bases. Using reference TRBV9 and TRBJ2-6 for the parts outside the CDR3, the full variable domain is DSGVTQTPKHLITATGQRVTLRCSPRSGDLSVYWYQQSLDQGLQFLIQYYNGEERAKGNILERFSAQQFPDLHSELNLSSLELGDSALYFCASTGTGGSGANVLTFGAGSRLTVL.

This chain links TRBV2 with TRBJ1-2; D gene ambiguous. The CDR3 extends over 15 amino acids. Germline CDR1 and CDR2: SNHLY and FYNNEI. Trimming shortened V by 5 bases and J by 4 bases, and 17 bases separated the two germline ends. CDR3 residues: CASSQFSETSYGYTF. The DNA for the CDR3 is TGTGCCAGCAGTCAATTTAGTGAGACGAGCTATGGCTACACCTTC.

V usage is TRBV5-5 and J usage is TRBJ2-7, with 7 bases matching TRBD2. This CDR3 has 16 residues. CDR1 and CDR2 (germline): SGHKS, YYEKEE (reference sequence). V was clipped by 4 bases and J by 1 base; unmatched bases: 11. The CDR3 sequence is CASSPGGWDGSYEQYF. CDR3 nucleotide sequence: TGTGCCAGCAGCCCCGGGGGGTGGGACGGATCCTACGAGCAGTACTTC.

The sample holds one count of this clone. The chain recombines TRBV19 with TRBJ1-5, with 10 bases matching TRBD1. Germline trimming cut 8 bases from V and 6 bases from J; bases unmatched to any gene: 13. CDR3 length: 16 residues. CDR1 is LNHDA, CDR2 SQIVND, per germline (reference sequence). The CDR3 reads CASLETDRGRSQPQHF. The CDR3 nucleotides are TGTGCCAGTTTGGAGACTGACAGGGGGCGAAGTCAGCCCCAGCATTTT.

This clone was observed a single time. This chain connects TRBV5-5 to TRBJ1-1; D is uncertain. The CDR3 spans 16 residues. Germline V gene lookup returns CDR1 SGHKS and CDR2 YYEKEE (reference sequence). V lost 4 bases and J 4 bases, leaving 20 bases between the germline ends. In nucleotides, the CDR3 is TGTGCCAGCAGCGGAACTCCGGACGGTGATTTCACTGAAGCTTTCTTT. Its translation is CASSGTPDGDFTEAFF.